Sequencing of this TCR beta chain was carried out in a study of T cells after yellow fever vaccination. As for the study in general: Preparation of the low-cell-number fractions used SMART-Seq v4 Ultra Low Input.

The CDR3 is 13 amino acids. Germline V gene sequence: CDR1 SGHTA, CDR2 FQGTGA. The ends were cut back, 4 bases at V and 7 bases at J, with 10 bases in the middle. TCRdb ran MiXCR on the 5' RACE reads and lists one entry per CDR3 protein. The data contain about 170,000 distinct CDR3 sequences, about 6.2% of them singletons. Overall study findings and caveats: Overall, a small share of clonotypes was seen in both CD4 and CD8 compartments. Highly abundant clonotypes carried over from the bulk population could end up in FACS-sorted repertoires as contaminants. A large majority of primary-vaccination clones showed up again after the booster (under 98% CD4, around 88% CD8).

Of note for this clonotype: What it binds is unknown.

V usage is TRBV7-3 and J usage is TRBJ2-2, with D possibly TRBD1 on 5 matching bases. The clonotype was recovered from a young man who received the YFV17D yellow fever vaccine. This specimen was CD4+ T cells sorted from PBMCs, taken on the day of the first yellow fever vaccination. The CDR3 region is CASSSQGIGELFF. CDR3 sequence (DNA): TGTGCCAGCAGCTCTCAGGGTATCGGGGAGCTGTTTTTT.